The clone carrying this TCR beta chain occurred a few times. Antigen: not known. Preparing the TCRbeta library involved the use of unique molecular identifiers. TCRdb independently ran MiXCR on the PCR reads; one entry per CDR3 protein. Among around 580,000 distinct CDR3 sequences listed, roughly a quarter were seen once. This specimen comes from a study of T-cell reconstitution after alpha-beta-depleted transplantation in children. Study-wide findings and caveats: Several hundred expanded graft clones reportedly supplied alpha-beta T cells about two months after transplant.

This CDR3 is 14 amino acids long. The germline gives CDR1 MNHEY, CDR2 SVGAGI. The V end lost 0 bases, the J end lost 8 bases, and 12 bases lay between the germline ends. V and J are TRBV6-5 and TRBJ2-3, with D perhaps assigned TRBD1 or TRBD2 (5 bases each). The source is a boy younger than two with Wiskott-Aldrich syndrome, due to receive a stem cell transplant. The specimen was PBMCs, collected before TCRalphabeta/CD19-depleted stem cell transplant. The CDR3 DNA follows: TGTGCCAGCAGTTACTCCAGGGTAGGGAGTACGCAGTATTTT. Translated, it gives CASSYSRVGSTQYF.